A single sample gave rise to the 9 T cell receptor beta chains below, sequenced in a study of regulatory T cells in long-lasting Graves disease. TCR beta libraries were built with iRepertoire HTBI primers and Arm-PCR of CDR3 regions. TCRdb reanalysed the multiplex PCR reads using MiXCR and keeps one entry per CDR3 protein. The table records hundreds of thousands of distinct CDR3 sequences, 16% of them present only once. The time point: newly diagnosed GD, antithyroid drugs for less than 3 months. Making the TCR library involved RNA that had been extracted from PBMCs. The same data also went into a second study, on T cells in Graves' hyperthyroidism and ophthalmopathy.

Sequencing used peripheral blood mononuclear cells (PBMCs), obtained at new diagnosis, from a patient treated with antithyroid drugs. These receptors all come from a man between 35 and 55 years old with Graves disease.

This clonotype has at least ten counts. This chain uses TRBV7-2 with TRBJ2-1, with a tentative D call TRBD2 (5 bases). V was clipped by 0 bases and J by 3 bases, with 12 bases between them. Germline assignment: CDR1 SGHTA and CDR2 FQGNSA. The CDR3 is 16 amino acids. As DNA, the CDR3 is TGTGCCAGCAGCTTAGCTTTCTCCCGGGGCTACAATGAGCAGTTCTTC. It yields the protein CASSLAFSRGYNEQFF.

This clonotype was recorded at least ten times. CDR3 region: CSAQGPLMNTEAFF. For the CDR3, the DNA is TGCAGTGCCCAGGGGCCACTAATGAACACTGAAGCTTTCTTT. The chain is built from TRBV20-1 and TRBJ1-1; the D gene is possibly TRBD1 (6 bases). The CDR3 covers 14 residues. Germline lookup yields CDR1 DFQATT and CDR2 SNEGSKA (reference sequence). The V end was cut by 6 bases, the J end by 0 bases, with 14 bases between.

This clonotype was picked up many times. V and J are TRBV30 and TRBJ2-1; 8 bases match TRBD2. The DNA matches TRBJ2-5 better at its end, which makes the J call doubtful. This CDR3 has 15 amino acids. Germline lookup yields CDR1 GTSNPN and CDR2 SVGIG (reference sequence). CDR3 loop: CAWTRGGRNQETQYF. CDR3 in DNA: TGTGCCTGGACCCGGGGGGGCCGGAACCAAGAGACCCAGTACTTC.

V and J are TRBV6-1 and TRBJ2-5; 7 bases fit TRBD2. Germline values: CDR1 MNHNS, CDR2 SASEGT. Trimming took 6 bases from V and 4 from J; bases not matched to a gene: 5. The CDR3 extends over 13 amino acids. The CDR3 loop is CASRLAGSETQYF. The CDR3 DNA reads TGTGCCAGCAGATTAGCGGGTTCAGAGACCCAGTACTTC.

This clonotype was seen many times. This chain connects TRBV11-1 to TRBJ2-5; 8 positions agree with TRBD2. The CDR3 extends over 12 amino acids. Germline CDR1 and CDR2: SGHAT and FQDESV (reference sequence). V lost 5 bases, J lost 5 bases, and 1 base stayed unmatched. CDR3 sequence (DNA): TGTGCCAGCAGCCAGCGGGGGGAGACCCAGTACTTC. Residues: CASSQRGETQYF.

This clonotype was counted only a few times. A junction end diverges from the germline sequence, so it may reflect a read error. The chain has TRBV7-9 and TRBJ1-1; D call uncertain. CDR3 length: 14 amino acids. Germline V lookup: CDR1 SEHNR, CDR2 FQNEAQ (reference sequence). CDR3 residues: CASNLALGITEAFF. CDR3 nucleotide sequence: TGTGCCAGCAACTTAGCGCTGGGTATCACTGAAGCTTTCTTT.

V and J are TRBV10-3 and TRBJ2-5; 7 bases line up with TRBD1. Germline V gene lookup returns CDR1 ENHRY and CDR2 SYGVKD. The CDR3 covers 12 residues. V gave up 9 bases and J gave up 5 bases; unmatched junction bases: 6. CDR3 nucleotides: TGTGCCATAAGACAGGGCCGGGAGACCCAGTACTTC. This translates into CAIRQGRETQYF.

This clonotype appeared many times. This sequence joins TRBV30 and TRBJ2-5, with TRBD1 matching 7 bases. V shed 8 bases and J 2 bases; nucleotides not matched to a gene: 8. The CDR3 covers 13 residues. Germline assignment: CDR1 GTSNPN and CDR2 SVGIG (reference sequence). The CDR3 sequence is CAIRQGGQETQYF. CDR3 bases: TGTGCCATAAGACAGGGTGGACAAGAGACCCAGTACTTC.

The rearrangement joins TRBV6-5 to TRBJ2-1, with D perhaps given as TRBD1 or TRBD2 (6 bases each). There are 15 residues in the CDR3. V was clipped by 0 bases and J by 7 bases, with 13 bases between them. Per the germline V gene, CDR1 is MNHEY and CDR2 is SVGAGI. The CDR3 DNA follows: TGTGCCAGCAGTTACTCGGGACTGAGGGGGAATGAGCAGTTCTTC. It is translated as CASSYSGLRGNEQFF.